Below, one T cell receptor (beta chain) is given with its context. This entry is derived from a study of blood T cell repertoires in COVID-19. Background on the study: Samples of COVID-19 (acute and convalescent) were obtained from the United States, Italy and Spain. Nucleic acid was either cDNA or gDNA, and it came from T cells, B-cell-depleted T cells, or PBMCs.

The CDR3 consists of 14 residues. V lost 2 bases to trimming and J lost 9 bases, with 14 bases between them. The germline V gene encodes CDR1 MNHEY and CDR2 SVGEGT. Original processing notes: Reference gene primer amplification gave estimated nucleated cell counts. Using immunoSEQ multiplex PCR, the repertoire was profiled, and TCRdb retains in-frame clones only, with some absent. That table is the source of V, J and clone size, and D and trimming were worked out from the DNA. The sample records a few hundred thousand clones, 75% to 90% being singletons. The sample consisted of peripheral blood. The chain combines TRBV6-2 or TRBV6-3 with TRBJ2-1, with D possibly TRBD1 on 6 matching bases. The source is a woman in her sixties or seventies with acute or convalescent COVID-19. The DNA for the CDR3 is TGTGCCAGCAGTTACACCGTAGGGGGATCTGAGCAGTTCTTC. This translates into CASSYTVGGSEQFF.